These 15 T cell receptor beta chains were all obtained from the same sample, sequenced in a study of cytomegalovirus exposure and HLA in healthy donors. Amplification used 60 Vbeta primers and 13 Jbeta primers. Produced via immunoSEQ multiplex PCR; TCRdb's table is partial and in-frame only. The table lists 200,000 or so clones. Sample: PBMCs. These receptors all stem from a boy between 10 and 17 years old in good health and CMV-seronegative.

The V gene is TRBV30, the J gene TRBJ2-5, with D possibly matching TRBD2 (7 bases). CDR3 length: 14 amino acids. Germline-derived CDR1 and CDR2 are GTSNPN and SVGIG (reference sequence). V lost 1 base and J 5 bases, leaving 14 bases between the germline ends. Here the CDR3 reads CAWSGRGGGETQYF. The DNA for the CDR3 is TGTGCCTGGAGTGGGCGGGGAGGGGGGGAGACCCAGTACTTC.

This rearrangement joins TRBV5-8 to TRBJ2-7, with 9 bases matching TRBD1. This CDR3 region has 13 residues. The J segment lost 2 bases and the V segment lost 10 bases, leaving 7 bases of the junction unmatched. Per the germline V gene, CDR1 is SGHTS and CDR2 is YDEGEE. DNA for the CDR3: TGTGCCGTAACCCGGGACAGGGCCTACGAGCAGTACTTC. It encodes CAVTRDRAYEQYF. The whole variable domain, remainder taken from reference TRBV5-8 and TRBJ2-7, is EAGVTQSPTHLIKTRGQQATLRCSPISGHTSVYWYQQALGLGLQFLLWYDEGEERNRGNFPPRFSGRQFPNYSSELNVNALELEDSALYLCAVTRDRAYEQYFGPGTRLTVT.

The rearrangement links TRBV18 to TRBJ1-1, with TRBD1 as a possible D gene (6 bases). CDR1 is KGHSH, CDR2 LQKENI, per germline. V lost 4 bases to trimming and J lost 2 bases, with 14 bases between them. This CDR3 spans 15 amino acids. In DNA form, the CDR3 reads TGTGCCAGCTCACGAGCAGGGGTCCATAACACTGAAGCTTTCTTT. It yields the protein CASSRAGVHNTEAFF.

The rearrangement links TRBV5-8 to TRBJ1-1; 7 nucleotides agree with TRBD1. V dropped 4 bases and J dropped 4; count of bases not matched to a gene: 7. The germline CDR1 and CDR2 sequences are SGHTS and YDEGEE. This CDR3 has 14 amino acids. CDR3 region: CASSLNRGPTEAFF. For the CDR3, the DNA is TGTGCCAGCAGCCTCAACAGGGGACCCACTGAAGCTTTCTTT.

The rearrangement links TRBV11-3 to TRBJ1-3; 9 nucleotides match TRBD1. The CDR3 totals 15 residues. Germline trimming cut 6 bases from V and 1 base from J; bases unmatched to any gene: 4. Germline lookup yields CDR1 SGHNT and CDR2 YENEEA. Written as DNA, the CDR3 is TGTGCCAGCAGTTCGGACAGGGGATCTGGAAACACCATATATTTT. Its protein is CASSSDRGSGNTIYF.

As DNA, the CDR3 is TGTGCCAGCAGCGGCGGGGTGAGCTCCTACGAGCAGTACTTC. The encoded protein is CASSGGVSSYEQYF. The chain links TRBV7-9 to TRBJ2-7; D might be TRBD2 (6 bases). V lost 5 bases to trimming and J lost 0 bases, with 11 bases between them. This CDR3 has 14 amino acids. Germline V gene lookup returns CDR1 SEHNR and CDR2 FQNEAQ (reference sequence).

J is TRBJ2-1 and V is TRBV7-3; D unresolved. CDR1 and CDR2 from the germline V gene are SGHTA and FQGTGA. Trimming pared 2 bases from V and 2 bases from J, leaving 13 bases between. The CDR3 has 16 residues. For the CDR3, the DNA is TGTGCCAGCAGCTTATCCCCCCTATCTCCCTACAATGAGCAGTTCTTC. It yields the protein CASSLSPLSPYNEQFF.

The rearrangement joins TRBV28 to TRBJ1-1; TRBD1 might be the D (5 bases). The V and J ends lost 6 bases and 5 bases respectively, with 19 bases between them. Germline loops: CDR1 MDHEN, CDR2 SYDVKM. This CDR3 is built from 15 residues. CDR3 DNA: TGTGCCAGCAGAAAAGAGGAGGGGTGGGGGACTGAAGCTTTCTTT. This translates into CASRKEEGWGTEAFF.

The genes are TRBV30 and TRBJ1-5; weak D call: TRBD1 (6 bases). The CDR3 totals 14 residues. Germline-derived CDR1 and CDR2 are GTSNPN and SVGIG (reference sequence). The germline V and J ends were trimmed by 4 bases and 5 bases, with 15 bases remaining between them. CDR3 residues: CAWKNKEGDQPQHF. The CDR3, as DNA: TGTGCCTGGAAGAATAAAGAGGGGGATCAGCCCCAGCATTTT.

The V call is TRBV4-2, the J call TRBJ2-7; 15 nucleotides align to TRBD2. Germline CDR1 reads LGHNA; CDR2 reads YNFKEQ. The trim removed 6 bases at V and 2 bases at J, leaving 11 bases unmatched. The CDR3 is 18 residues long. The CDR3 region is CASSPQGLAGGGTYEQYF. The CDR3 DNA is TGTGCCAGCAGTCCACAGGGACTAGCGGGGGGAGGGACCTACGAGCAGTACTTC.

The chain recombines TRBV18 with TRBJ1-3, with 9 nucleotides matching TRBD1. Germline V gene lookup returns CDR1 KGHSH and CDR2 LQKENI. The CDR3 consists of 17 residues. The V and J ends lost 6 bases and 3 bases, in that order; junction bases with no gene match: 12. The CDR3 region is CASSRLDTGGGGNTIYF. The CDR3 bases are TGTGCCAGCTCGCGACTCGACACAGGGGGCGGTGGAAACACCATATATTTT.

The chain is built from TRBV29-1 and TRBJ1-2; TRBD1 matches at 8 bases. The junction had 1 base not matched to a gene; V was cut back by 4 bases and J by 0 bases. This CDR3 has 13 amino acids. The germline V gene has CDR1 SQVTM and CDR2 ANQGSEA. This CDR3 reads CSVGQGTNYGYTF. The CDR3, as DNA: TGCAGCGTTGGACAGGGGACTAACTATGGCTACACCTTC.

As to this clone: Germline is not matched at one junction end, which may reflect a read error. The chain has TRBV11-2 and TRBJ1-2, with D possibly TRBD1 on 6 matching bases. Germline CDR1 and CDR2: SGHAT and FQNNGV. There are 16 residues in the CDR3. The CDR3 sequence is CASSSISDRPYYGYTF. In nucleotides, the CDR3 is TGTGCTAGCAGCTCGATATCGGACAGACCATACTATGGCTACACCTTC.

The chain recombines TRBV7-9 with TRBJ2-7; D not resolved. CDR1 SEHNR and CDR2 FQNEAQ come from the germline V gene (reference sequence). V lost 7 bases to trimming and J lost 7 bases, with 20 bases between them. The CDR3 has 14 amino acids. The CDR3 loop reads CASTPGARYQEQYF. In DNA form, the CDR3 reads TGTGCCAGCACCCCGGGTGCTCGGTACCAGGAGCAGTACTTC.

The chain has TRBV27 and TRBJ2-5, with D perhaps matching TRBD1 (6 bases). Germline V gene data show CDR1 as MNHEY and CDR2 as SMNVEV (reference sequence). The CDR3 runs to 14 residues. The V end lost 6 bases, the J end lost 4 bases, and 15 bases lay between the germline ends. In nucleotides, the CDR3 is TGTGCCAGCAGCGACAGGACATCTCGAGAGACCCAGTACTTC. Encoded protein: CASSDRTSRETQYF.